The clone carrying this T cell receptor beta chain was seen a few times. Its target is unknown. The CDR3 is made up of 13 amino acids. Deletions cut 4 bases from V and 7 bases from J, with 13 bases between. The data stem from a study of blood T cells in healthy people across ages. The study, taken as a whole, reports: Older individuals had lower TCR beta diversity per million T cells (the decline was roughly linear).

A second PCR of 7 to 11 cycles used a sample-barcoded 5' primer and a J-beta primer mix. TCRdb itself ran the 5' RACE reads through MiXCR, one entry per CDR3 protein. Altogether fewer than 1.5 million distinct CDR3 sequences are present, 40% to 50% being singletons, with the ten largest covering under 8%. The sequenced sample was blood. The chain has TRBV12-3 or TRBV12-4 and TRBJ1-2; a possible D gene is TRBD1 (5 bases). The receptor comes from a woman aged 18-29 years in good health. The CDR3 region has the DNA TGTGCCAGCAGTTGGGGGAGATTGGGTGGCTACACCTTC. The encoded protein is CASSWGRLGGYTF.